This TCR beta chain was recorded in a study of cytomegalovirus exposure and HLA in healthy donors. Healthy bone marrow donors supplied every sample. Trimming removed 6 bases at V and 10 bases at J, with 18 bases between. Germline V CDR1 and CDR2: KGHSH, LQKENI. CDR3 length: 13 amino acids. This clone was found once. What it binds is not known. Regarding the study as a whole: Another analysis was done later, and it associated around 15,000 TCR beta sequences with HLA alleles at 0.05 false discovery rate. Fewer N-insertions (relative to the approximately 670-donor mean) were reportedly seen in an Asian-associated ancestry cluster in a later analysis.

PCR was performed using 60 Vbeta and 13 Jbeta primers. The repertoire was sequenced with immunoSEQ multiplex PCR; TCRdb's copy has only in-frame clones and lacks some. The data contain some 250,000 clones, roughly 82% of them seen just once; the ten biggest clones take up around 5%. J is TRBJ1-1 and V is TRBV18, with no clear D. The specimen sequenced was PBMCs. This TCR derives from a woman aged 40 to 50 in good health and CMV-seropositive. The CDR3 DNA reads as TGTGCCAGCTCCGAGACGGAGCAAATGGGAGCTTTCTTT. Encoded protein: CASSETEQMGAFF.